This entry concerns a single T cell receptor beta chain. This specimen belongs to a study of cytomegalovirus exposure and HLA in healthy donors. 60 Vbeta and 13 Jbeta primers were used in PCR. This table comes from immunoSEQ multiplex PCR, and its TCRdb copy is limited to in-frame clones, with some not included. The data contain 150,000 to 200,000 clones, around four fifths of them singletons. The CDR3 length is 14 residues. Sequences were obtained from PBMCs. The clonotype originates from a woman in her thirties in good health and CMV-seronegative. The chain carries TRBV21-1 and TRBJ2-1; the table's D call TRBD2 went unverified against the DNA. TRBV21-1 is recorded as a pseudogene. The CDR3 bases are TGTGCCAGAGGACTGCTGAGCTCCTACAATGAGCAGTTCTTC. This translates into CARGLLSSYNEQFF.